Below, 6 T cell receptor beta chains from the same sample are listed, as sequenced in a study of shared clonotypes between healthy human individuals. It was CD45RO-negative cells, positively selected for CCR7, that made up naive CD8 cells, with terminally differentiated effector memory CD45RA+ cells excluded. Only in-frame clones appear in the TCRdb table, and some are missing; sequencing was by immunoSEQ multiplex PCR. The sample holds roughly 2.1 million clones; approximately 94% are singletons and the top ten take around 1.7%. The material sequenced was naive CD8+ T cells from PBMCs. The source of these receptors is a man aged 18 to 29 in good health. Some clones in this sample may be carry-over from other donors' samples.

This clone was found many times. The rearrangement uses TRBV5-4 and TRBJ2-1, with D possibly being TRBD2 (5 bases). Per germline, CDR1 SGHNT and CDR2 YYREEE (reference sequence). V was pared by 4 bases and J by 9 bases, with 14 bases between. The CDR3 totals 13 residues. The CDR3 loop reads CASSTEPGSEQFF. CDR3 nucleotide sequence: TGTGCCAGCAGCACCGAACCGGGAAGTGAGCAGTTCTTC.

This clone was found a few times. The V and J genes are TRBV6-5 and TRBJ1-2; perhaps TRBD1 as D (5 bases). V dropped 5 bases and J dropped 5 bases, with 15 bases sitting between them. Germline V gene data show CDR1 as MNHEY and CDR2 as SVGAGI. The CDR3 has 14 amino acids. CDR3 loop: CASSTPGTSYGYTF. CDR3 bases: TGTGCCAGCAGTACACCCGGGACGTCATATGGCTACACCTTC.

The chain links TRBV7-8 to TRBJ2-7; D remains unclear. The CDR3 runs to 15 residues. Trimming took off 1 base at V and 0 bases at J, with 10 bases between the two ends. Germline V gene lookup returns CDR1 SGHVS and CDR2 FQNEAQ. CDR3 coding DNA: TGTGCCAGCAGCTTAGGTCTAGGCCTCTCCTACGAGCAGTACTTC. It specifies CASSLGLGLSYEQYF.

J is TRBJ1-1 and V is TRBV5-8; 7 bases agree with TRBD1. Germline values: CDR1 SGHTS, CDR2 YDEGEE. CDR3 size: 16 residues. V shed 1 base and J 2 bases; nucleotides not matched to a gene: 8. The CDR3 nucleotides are TGTGCCAGCAGCTTGTGGGGGGGACAGTCAAACACTGAAGCTTTCTTT. Its protein product is CASSLWGGQSNTEAFF.

The J gene is TRBJ2-1, the V gene TRBV28; 7 bases line up with TRBD2. The CDR3 totals 13 residues. Germline-derived CDR1 and CDR2 are MDHEN and SYDVKM. J gave up 9 bases and V 6 bases, and 8 bases lay outside the gene matches. CDR3 amino acids: CASSPGLVFEQFF. DNA of the CDR3: TGTGCCAGCAGCCCAGGACTAGTCTTTGAGCAGTTCTTC.

The chain employs TRBV5-6 and TRBJ2-7, with a possible D match to TRBD2 (7 bases). The CDR3 loop spans 15 amino acids. The V gene lost 4 bases and the J gene lost 3 bases, with 17 bases spanning the gap. The germline CDR1 and CDR2 sequences are SGHDT and YYEEEE. The CDR3 spells CASSLARGAGYEQYF. CDR3 DNA: TGTGCCAGCAGCCTGGCCCGGGGGGCAGGCTACGAGCAGTACTTC. The variable domain in full, with the rest retrieved from reference TRBV5-6 and TRBJ2-7, is DAGVTQSPTHLIKTRGQQVTLRCSPKSGHDTVSWYQQALGQGPQFIFQYYEEEERQRGNFPDRFSGHQFPNYSSELNVNALLLGDSALYLCASSLARGAGYEQYFGPGTRLTVT.